Listed below are T cell receptor beta chains from one sample, sequenced in a study of blood T cell repertoires in COVID-19. This table comes from immunoSEQ multiplex PCR, and its TCRdb copy is limited to in-frame clones, with some not included. This sample carries approximately 90,000 clones, approximately 90% of them seen once, and the ten largest clones take about 1.7%. Sequencing input: peripheral blood. These receptors were obtained from a man aged 60 to 69 with acute or convalescent COVID-19. Each CDR3 is given with its conserved first and last residue. The listing skips clone size in some rows; elsewhere it reads once, few, many or a size class.

v_call clone_size cdr3_aa
TRBV10-3 once CAISDSTVSYEQYF
TRBV6-5 - CASKGRGGQPQHF
TRBV18 - CASSANSGATNEKLFF
TRBV5-5 - CASSKHRDQPQHF
TRBV18 - CASSRATGTQETQYF
TRBV5-5 once CASRRQGSSDTEAFF
TRBV6-5 - CASSPDRDLEAFF
TRBV7-9 - CASSLGEETQYF
TRBV6-5 - CASSRNPEVGNTIYF
TRBV7-6 - CASSSDTNTEAFF
TRBV13 - CASSRDYGAGDTQYF
TRBV5-1 - CASSLTAGDQPQHF
TRBV5-4 - CASSSGSGRGYSPLHF
TRBV5-1 few CASSLGGEKLFF
TRBV18 - CASSPDRGEKLFF
TRBV6-6 once CASTGGGVSYNSPLHF
TRBV4-1 - CASSPRSTGGNEKLFF
TRBV6-5 - CASLPLAGANVLTF
TRBV29-1 - CSASTGTVYGGYTF
TRBV6-5 - CASSYSSQNTEAFF
TRBV6-5 - CASSPRDRPYNEQFF
TRBV5-1 - CASSPQALPNYGYTF
TRBV6-5 - CASEDRRINNSPLHF
TRBV18 - CASSPVAGRQETQYF
TRBV10-3 - CAISTEAYGYTF
TRBV3-1/TRBV3-2 - CASSHYSGGSSYNSPLHF
TRBV7-9 - CASSSQGLSSYNEQFF
TRBV6-5 - CASSYQYRGPYEQYF
TRBV5-6 - CASSGLAGGYNEQFF
TRBV15 - CATSGVGGNEKLFF
TRBV6-5 - CASRVVSREAFF
TRBV6-5 - CASRKAGGGGYTF
TRBV5-1 - CASSFPSGTGLGELFF
TRBV4-1 - CASSGRTDTQYF
TRBV10-3 once CAISESLAGKAGELFF
TRBV28 - CASRRSTERTYEQYF
TRBV7-9 - CASSPLEGGYGYTF
TRBV5-6 - CASSLKQGEAFF
TRBV27 - CASSPRGGAGYNSPLHF
TRBV19 - CASSPGETQYF
TRBV11-2 once CASSARDRAREGYTF
TRBV27 - CASSSDRGLLSSPLHF
TRBV6-5 - CASRPGDSTDYGYTF
TRBV20-1 - CSAGTVYGYTF
TRBV28 - CASSSTGVSNQPQHF
TRBV9 - CASSVEWQGANYGYTF
TRBV3-1/TRBV3-2 - CASSQERQRDNSPLHF
TRBV10-1 - CASSVGAPGDTQYF
TRBV11-3 - CASSSGLAADEQFF
TRBV19 - CASSIRGLTSYNEQFF
TRBV9 - CASSERGTNTEAFF